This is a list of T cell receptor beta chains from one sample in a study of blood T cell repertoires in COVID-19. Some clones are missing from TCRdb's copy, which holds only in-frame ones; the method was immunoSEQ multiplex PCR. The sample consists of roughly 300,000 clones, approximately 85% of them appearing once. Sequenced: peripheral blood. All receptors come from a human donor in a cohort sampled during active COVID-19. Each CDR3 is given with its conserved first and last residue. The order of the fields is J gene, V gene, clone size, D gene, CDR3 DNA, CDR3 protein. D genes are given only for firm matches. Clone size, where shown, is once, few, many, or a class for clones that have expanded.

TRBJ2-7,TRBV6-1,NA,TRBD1,TGTGCCAGCAGTGACCTGGGGACAGGGGTAGTGGAGCAGTACTTC,CASSDLGTGVVEQYF
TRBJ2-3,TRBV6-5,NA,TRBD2,TGTGCCACGCGGCGGGAGGGTTATAGCACAGATACGCAGTATTTT,CATRREGYSTDTQYF
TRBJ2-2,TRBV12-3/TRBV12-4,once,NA,TGTGCCAGCAGTTTAATAGTAGCCGGGGAGCTGTTTTTT,CASSLIVAGELFF
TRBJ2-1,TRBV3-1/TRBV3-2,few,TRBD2,TGTGCCAGCAGCCAACGGGAGGGCCTAGACGAGCAGTTCTTC,CASSQREGLDEQFF
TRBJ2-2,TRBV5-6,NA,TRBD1,TGTGCCAGCAGCGCGGGGACAGGGGGGGTCGTAGCCGGGGAGCTGTTTTTT,CASSAGTGGVVAGELFF
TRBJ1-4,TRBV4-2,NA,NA,TGTGCCAGCAGCCAAGGTACAGGGAGACGTGAAAAACTGTTTTTT,CASSQGTGRREKLFF
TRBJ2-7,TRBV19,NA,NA,TGTGCCAGTAGTTATGGAGGGTTGAACTACGAGCAGTACTTC,CASSYGGLNYEQYF
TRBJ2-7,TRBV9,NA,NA,TGTGCCAGCAGCGTAGGCCGGGATTTTTCCTACGAGCAGTACTTC,CASSVGRDFSYEQYF
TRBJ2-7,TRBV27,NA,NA,TGTGCCAGCAGTTTTGGGCGAGAAAGCTACGAGCAGTACTTC,CASSFGRESYEQYF
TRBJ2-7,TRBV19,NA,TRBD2,TGTGCCAGTAGCCCCACTAGCGGGAGAAGGTACGAGCAGTACTTC,CASSPTSGRRYEQYF
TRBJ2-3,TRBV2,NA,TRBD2,TGTGCCAGCAGTGTAGCGGGACTAAAGTCCGATACGCAGTATTTT,CASSVAGLKSDTQYF
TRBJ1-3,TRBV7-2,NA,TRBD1,TGTGCCAGCAGCTTGGACAGGGTTGGAAACACCATATATTTT,CASSLDRVGNTIYF
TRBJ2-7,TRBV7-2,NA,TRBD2,TGTGCCAGCAGCTCATTGGGGACTAGCGGGTCCTTCTACGAGCAGTACTTC,CASSSLGTSGSFYEQYF
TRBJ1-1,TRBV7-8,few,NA,TGTGCCAGCAGCCCTATTCAGCGGAACACTGAAGCTTTCTTT,CASSPIQRNTEAFF
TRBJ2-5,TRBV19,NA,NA,TGTGCCAGTAGTATAGCGGGGGGCTCAGAGACCCAGTACTTC,CASSIAGGSETQYF
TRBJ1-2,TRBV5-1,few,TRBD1,TGCGCCAGCAGCAAAAACGCCCCCGACAGGGCCCCGTATGGCTACACCTTC,CASSKNAPDRAPYGYTF
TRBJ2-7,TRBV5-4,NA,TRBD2,TGTGCCAGCACCGTAGGGACTAGCGGGAGACGTGACGAGCAGTACTTC,CASTVGTSGRRDEQYF
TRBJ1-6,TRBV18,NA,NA,TGTGCCAGCTCACAACAGGAAGGAAATTCACCCCTCCACTTT,CASSQQEGNSPLHF
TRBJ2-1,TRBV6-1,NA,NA,TGTGCCAGCAGTGAAGGGAGCACGCAGTTCTTC,CASSEGSTQFF
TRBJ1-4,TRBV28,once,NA,TGTGCCAGCAGTCCCGGACTGTCAACTAATGAAAAACTGTTTTTT,CASSPGLSTNEKLFF
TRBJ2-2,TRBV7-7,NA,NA,TGTGCTAACCGGGACTCCCTGTATGGGGAGCTGTTTTTT,CANRDSLYGELFF
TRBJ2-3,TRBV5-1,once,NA,TGCGCCAGCAGGGCTGCGACTAGTCTGAGCGCAGATACGCAGTATTTT,CASRAATSLSADTQYF
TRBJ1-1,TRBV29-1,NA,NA,TGCAGCGTTGAACGTATGAACACTGAAGCTTTCTTT,CSVERMNTEAFF
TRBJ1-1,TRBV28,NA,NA,TGTGCCAGCAGCCCCCAAATACAGGCGAACACTGAAGCTTTCTTT,CASSPQIQANTEAFF
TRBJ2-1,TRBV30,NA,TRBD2,TGTGCCTGGAGAAAAAAACTAGCGGGAGTCCCGGGCTCCTACAATGAGCAGTTCTTC,CAWRKKLAGVPGSYNEQFF
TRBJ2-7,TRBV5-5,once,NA,TGTGCCAGCAGTAATAGATTGAACTACGAGCAGTACTTC,CASSNRLNYEQYF
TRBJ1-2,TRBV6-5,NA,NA,TGTGCCAGCAGCCCAAGGACAGCCTATGGCTACACCTTC,CASSPRTAYGYTF
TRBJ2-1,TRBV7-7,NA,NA,TGTGCTAGCAGCCGACAGGCGGGCAATGAGCAGTTCTTC,CASSRQAGNEQFF
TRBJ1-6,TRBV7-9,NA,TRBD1,TGTGCCAGCAGCTCTACAACCGGGACAGGGGGTTCACCCCTCCACTTT,CASSSTTGTGGSPLHF
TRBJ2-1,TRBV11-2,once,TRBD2,TGTGCCAGCAGCGCTACCCTTAGCGGGAGTGGCTTCAATGAGCAGTTCTTC,CASSATLSGSGFNEQFF
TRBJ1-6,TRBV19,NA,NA,TGTGCCAGTAGTATAGATGGGCTGCCCTATTCACCCCTCCACTTT,CASSIDGLPYSPLHF
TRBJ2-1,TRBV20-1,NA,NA,TGCAGTGCTGGGAGCGTCAATGAGCAGTTCTTC,CSAGSVNEQFF
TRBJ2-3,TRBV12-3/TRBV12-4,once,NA,TGTGCCAGCAGTTTCCAAAGCACAGATACGCAGTATTTT,CASSFQSTDTQYF
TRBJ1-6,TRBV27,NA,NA,TGTGCCAGCAGTTTACCACCTCTCGCAGGGCTCCGTTCACCCCTCCACTTT,CASSLPPLAGLRSPLHF
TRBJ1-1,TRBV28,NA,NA,TGTGCCAGCAGTTTAGGGAGCATGAACACTGAAGCTTTCTTT,CASSLGSMNTEAFF
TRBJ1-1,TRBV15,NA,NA,TGTGCCACCAGCGGAATCAGGGGATTTAACACTGAAGCTTTCTTT,CATSGIRGFNTEAFF
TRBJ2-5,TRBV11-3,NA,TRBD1,TGTGCCAGCAGCCCCTCTGGGACAGGGAAGACCCAGTACTTC,CASSPSGTGKTQYF
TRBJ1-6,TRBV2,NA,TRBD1,TGTGCCAGCAGTCCTCTGGGACAGTCCGATTCACCCCTCCACTTT,CASSPLGQSDSPLHF
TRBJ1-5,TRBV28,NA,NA,TGTGCCACCCTGAGAGAGACTCGTCCCCAGCATTTT,CATLRETRPQHF
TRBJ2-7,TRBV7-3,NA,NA,TGTGCCAGCAGCCCGGGCCCCGGACTTGCCTACGAGCAGTACTTC,CASSPGPGLAYEQYF
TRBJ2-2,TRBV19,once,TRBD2,TGTGCCAGTAGTATCGGCGGGAGGATGCCCGGGGAGCTGTTTTTT,CASSIGGRMPGELFF
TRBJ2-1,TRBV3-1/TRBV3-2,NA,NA,TGTGCCAGCAGCAAACCCCGGAGGGCCTACAATGAGCAGTTCTTC,CASSKPRRAYNEQFF
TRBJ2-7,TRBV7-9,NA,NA,TGTGCCAGCAGCTTATCGGCCTACGAGCAGTACTTC,CASSLSAYEQYF
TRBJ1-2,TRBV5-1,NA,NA,TGCGCCAGCAATCTTGTGGGTGGAGGCGATGGCTACACCTTC,CASNLVGGGDGYTF
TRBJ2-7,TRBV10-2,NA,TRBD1,TGCGCCAGCAGTGAGAGTATGTACGGCAGGGGGACCTTGGAGCAGTACTTC,CASSESMYGRGTLEQYF
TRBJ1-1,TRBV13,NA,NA,TGTGCCAGCAGTCGATACAGGGTTACGAACACTGAAGCTTTCTTT,CASSRYRVTNTEAFF
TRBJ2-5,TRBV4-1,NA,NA,TGCGCCAGCGGGACTTCGACTGTTATTGGGACCCAGTACTTC,CASGTSTVIGTQYF
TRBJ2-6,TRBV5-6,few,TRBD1,TGTGCCAGCAGCTCGACAGGGGTGAGGGACCGCTCTGGGGCCAACGTCCTGACTTTC,CASSSTGVRDRSGANVLTF
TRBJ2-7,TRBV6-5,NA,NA,TGTGCCAGCAGTTACTCGTATGAGGGCCCCCAGTACTTC,CASSYSYEGPQYF
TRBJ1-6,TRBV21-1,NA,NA,NA,CASSKVGWGTRNNSPLHF
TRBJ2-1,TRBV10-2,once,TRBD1,TGCGCCAGCAATAAGGGGGCCTCGATTAATGAGCAGTTCTTC,CASNKGASINEQFF
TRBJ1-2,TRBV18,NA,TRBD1,TGTGCCAGCTCACTAAAGACAGGGGATGATGGCTACACCTTC,CASSLKTGDDGYTF